This is a list of T cell receptor beta chains from one sample in a study of graft-versus-host responses after intestinal transplantation. Profiling relied on immunoSEQ multiplex PCR, and the TCRdb table lists in-frame clones only, not all of them. Counted here are 8,000 to 10,000 clones, 25% to 35% occurring once; the ten biggest clones make up 6.2%. This specimen consisted of alloreactive CD8+ T cells from a mixed lymphocyte reaction culture, obtained before intestinal transplant. These receptors were taken from a human patient who received an intestinal transplant. CDR3s include the opening cysteine and the closing phenylalanine or tryptophan. D genes are given only for firm matches. Size values are once, few and many counts, or a class for expanded clones, and some rows have none.

v_gene	d_gene	j_gene	abundance	CDR3nt	CDR3aa
TRBV19	TRBD2	TRBJ2-7	medium-sized	TGTGCCAGTAGTATAGCTGCAGGGAGGGACGAGCAGTACTTC	CASSIAAGRDEQYF
TRBV6-1	-	TRBJ1-6	-	TGTGCCAGCAGCGAGGGTTTCTTAAATTCACCCCTCCACTTT	CASSEGFLNSPLHF
TRBV4-2	-	TRBJ2-3	-	TGTGCCAGCAGCTCAACGACTAGTGTCGATGGAGATACGCAGTATTTT	CASSSTTSVDGDTQYF
TRBV7-9	TRBD1	TRBJ2-3	-	TGTGCCAGCAGCCAGGGGGCAGATACGCAGTATTTT	CASSQGADTQYF
TRBV4-1	-	TRBJ2-1	few	TGCGCCAGCAGCCAAGACGGGCCCAGCGGGGAGCAGTTCTTC	CASSQDGPSGEQFF
TRBV19	TRBD2	TRBJ2-7	few	TGTGCCAGTATGGGGCGGGGGTCCCCCTACGAGCAGTACTTC	CASMGRGSPYEQYF
TRBV4-2	-	TRBJ1-2	medium-sized	TGTGCCAGCAGCCAAGACGGGGTAGTCAACTATGGCTACACCTTC	CASSQDGVVNYGYTF
TRBV29-1	TRBD2	TRBJ2-7	few	TGCAGCGTTGAAGGACAGCGGGACGGAGGCTACGAGCAGTACTTC	CSVEGQRDGGYEQYF
TRBV13	-	TRBJ1-1	medium-sized	TGTGCCAGCAGCTTAGATGGGGGTTGGGGGGATCCTGAAGCTTTCTTT	CASSLDGGWGDPEAFF
TRBV9	-	TRBJ2-1	few	TGTGCCAGCAGCGGAACTACAGGGCCCCCCTACAATGAGCAGTTCTTC	CASSGTTGPPYNEQFF
TRBV4-1	-	TRBJ2-6	few	TGCGCCAGCAGCCCCGGACAGAGCTCTGGGGCCAACGTCCTGACTTTC	CASSPGQSSGANVLTF
TRBV27	-	TRBJ2-7	-	TGTGCCAGCAGCCCAGGGTCGGCCTCCTACGAGCAGTACTTC	CASSPGSASYEQYF
TRBV13	TRBD2	TRBJ2-1	medium-sized	TGTGCCAGCAGCTTAATCGGCCTAGCGGGGGGGCAGTTCTTC	CASSLIGLAGGQFF
TRBV29-1	TRBD2	TRBJ2-3	-	TGCAGCGTTGAGGCTAGCGGGGGCCTTAGCACAGATACGCAGTATTTT	CSVEASGGLSTDTQYF
TRBV19	TRBD2	TRBJ2-3	few	TGTGCCAGTAGTCTCTGGGCGGGACTAGCGGGGGCCTCCACGGATACGCAGTATTTT	CASSLWAGLAGASTDTQYF
TRBV7-8	-	TRBJ2-5	-	TGTGCCAGCAGCCCTACCTGGGCAGGCGGGAAAGAGACCCAGTACTTC	CASSPTWAGGKETQYF
TRBV4-2	-	TRBJ1-1	few	TGTGCCAGCAGCTTGATCGGAGGGAACACTGAAGCTTTCTTT	CASSLIGGNTEAFF
TRBV7-6	-	TRBJ2-2	-	TGTGCCAGCAACTTAGCCCCCTTCCTCACCGGGGAGCTGTTTTTT	CASNLAPFLTGELFF
TRBV5-1	-	TRBJ2-7	medium-sized	TGCGCCAGCAGCTTGGCCGGGGTGGGGCAGTACTTC	CASSLAGVGQYF
TRBV5-1	-	TRBJ1-1	-	TGCGCCAGCAGCCCCCTCATGACAGTCTTAGGTTGGGCTTTCTTT	CASSPLMTVLGWAFF
TRBV5-1	TRBD1	TRBJ1-2	-	TGCGCCAGCAGCTCGTGGACAGGGGGGAACTATGGCTACACCTTC	CASSSWTGGNYGYTF
TRBV29-1	-	TRBJ1-2	-	TGCAGCGTTGATATGGTTCGGACCTTC	CSVDMVRTF
TRBV5-6	TRBD1	TRBJ1-1	few	TGTGCCAGCAGCTTGGGGGACAGCCCGTACACTGAAGCTTTCTTT	CASSLGDSPYTEAFF
TRBV6-1	TRBD1	TRBJ1-1	few	TGTGCCAGCACCGAGTGGGGACAGGGGGGCACTGAAGCTTTCTTT	CASTEWGQGGTEAFF
TRBV7-6	-	TRBJ2-2	-	TGTGCCAGCAGCTTCGTTCTTAACACCGGGGAGCTGTTTTTT	CASSFVLNTGELFF
TRBV29-1	TRBD2	TRBJ2-1	-	TGCAGCGTAGGGACTAGCGGGGGGGCATACAATGAGCAGTTCTTC	CSVGTSGGAYNEQFF
TRBV27	-	TRBJ2-7	-	TGTGCCACCCTCTCCGGGGGGCTGGGGGAGCAGTACTTC	CATLSGGLGEQYF
TRBV6-5	-	TRBJ2-7	-	TGTGCCAGCAGTTACGGGCCAGGCTGGGAGCAGTACTTC	CASSYGPGWEQYF
TRBV7-3	TRBD2	TRBJ2-3	few	TGTGCCAGCAGCTCGGCTAGCGGGGGGACTAGCACAGATACGCAGTATTTT	CASSSASGGTSTDTQYF
TRBV13	-	TRBJ1-3	medium-sized	TGTGCCAGCAGAAACAATGGTCCTGGAAACACCATATATTTT	CASRNNGPGNTIYF
TRBV6-6	-	TRBJ1-1	few	TGTGCCAGCAGCACCACGACAGCAAACACTGAAGCTTTCTTT	CASSTTTANTEAFF
TRBV11-2	-	TRBJ2-3	-	TGTGCCAGCACGGGGGAGGTGGATACGCAGTATTTT	CASTGEVDTQYF
TRBV7-9	TRBD1	TRBJ2-2	few	TGTGCCAGCAGCGCCACAGGGGTTGGCACCGGGGAGCTGTTTTTT	CASSATGVGTGELFF
TRBV12-5	-	TRBJ2-7	-	TGTGCTAGTGCCAAACAGGCGCCTGGGGAGCAGTACTTC	CASAKQAPGEQYF
TRBV28	TRBD1	TRBJ2-2	-	TGTGCCAGCAGTCCCTGGACAGGTCCCACCGGGGAGCTGTTTTTT	CASSPWTGPTGELFF
TRBV5-1	TRBD1	TRBJ1-2	-	TGCGCCAGCAGCCCCCGGGACAGGCCTGATGGCTACACCTTC	CASSPRDRPDGYTF
TRBV9	-	TRBJ1-1	few	TGTGCCAGCAGCCTCGGGGGTGGCACTGAAGCTTTCTTT	CASSLGGGTEAFF
TRBV2	TRBD1	TRBJ1-5	large	TGTGCCAGCAGTGAAGTGGGACAGGGGGATCAGCCCCAGCATTTT	CASSEVGQGDQPQHF
TRBV15	-	TRBJ2-7	medium-sized	TGTGCCACCCAACAGGGAGGGTCGCACGAGCAGTACTTC	CATQQGGSHEQYF
TRBV9	-	TRBJ2-1	-	TGTGCCAGCAGCGGAGGGGGTGATAGCTCCTACAATGAGCAGTTCTTC	CASSGGGDSSYNEQFF
TRBV7-9	TRBD2	TRBJ2-7	-	TGTGCCAGCAGCTCTACTAGGTGGGGTGGGGGGGGCTACGAGCAGTACTTC	CASSSTRWGGGGYEQYF
TRBV2	-	TRBJ2-2	-	TGTGCCGGTCGGGACATTACGACCGGGGAGCTGTTTTTT	CAGRDITTGELFF
TRBV7-6	-	TRBJ1-1	few	TGTGCCAGCAGCTTAGAACGGTACACTGAAGCTTTCTTT	CASSLERYTEAFF
TRBV19	-	TRBJ1-1	few	TGTGCCAGTACCCAAGGGGGGGGTGAAGCTTTCTTT	CASTQGGGEAFF
TRBV29-1	-	TRBJ2-3	-	TGCAGCGTTGATTTTTGGGGGCGCTTGTCGACAGATACGCAGTATTTT	CSVDFWGRLSTDTQYF
TRBV11-2	TRBD1	TRBJ2-3	-	TGTGCCAGCAGCCGGGGAGACAGGGGGCTCGGAGATACGCAGTATTTT	CASSRGDRGLGDTQYF
TRBV7-9	-	TRBJ2-7	few	TGTGCCAGCAGCTCCGGGTCCAGCGAGCAGTACTTC	CASSSGSSEQYF
TRBV19	-	TRBJ2-7	few	TGTGCCAGTAGTCCCTCCGGGTTTGGCGAGCAGTACTTC	CASSPSGFGEQYF
TRBV7-9	TRBD2	TRBJ2-5	medium-sized	TGTGCCAGCAGCTCGTCTAGCGGGGGGGCCCTGGAGACCCAGTACTTC	CASSSSSGGALETQYF
TRBV27	-	TRBJ2-1	medium-sized	TGTGCCAGCAGTATTACGAGCTCCTACAATGAGCAGTTCTTC	CASSITSSYNEQFF
TRBV7-9	TRBD2	TRBJ2-1	few	TGTGCCAGCAGCTATACTCTAGCGGTCTACAATGAGCAGTTCTTC	CASSYTLAVYNEQFF
TRBV9	-	TRBJ2-1	few	TGTGCCAGCAGCCCACACAGAGATTCTACCCATGAGCAGTTCTTC	CASSPHRDSTHEQFF
TRBV4-1	-	TRBJ1-1	-	TGCGCCACCACGTTTAGGCGGGACACTGAAGCTTTCTTT	CATTFRRDTEAFF
TRBV28	TRBD1	TRBJ2-2	-	TGTGCCAGCAGTCCAGAACAGGGGGCGAGGACCGGGGAGCTGTTTTTT	CASSPEQGARTGELFF
TRBV13	-	TRBJ2-3	few	TGTGCCAGCAGCCCATCAAACACAGATACGCAGTATTTT	CASSPSNTDTQYF
TRBV27	TRBD1	TRBJ1-2	medium-sized	TGTGCCAGCAGTCCCCTTGGGACAGGGGCCAGCGGCTACACCTTC	CASSPLGTGASGYTF
TRBV13	TRBD1	TRBJ2-7	-	TGTGCCAGCAGCGCAGCCGACAGGGGGCTTTCCTACGAGCAGTACTTC	CASSAADRGLSYEQYF